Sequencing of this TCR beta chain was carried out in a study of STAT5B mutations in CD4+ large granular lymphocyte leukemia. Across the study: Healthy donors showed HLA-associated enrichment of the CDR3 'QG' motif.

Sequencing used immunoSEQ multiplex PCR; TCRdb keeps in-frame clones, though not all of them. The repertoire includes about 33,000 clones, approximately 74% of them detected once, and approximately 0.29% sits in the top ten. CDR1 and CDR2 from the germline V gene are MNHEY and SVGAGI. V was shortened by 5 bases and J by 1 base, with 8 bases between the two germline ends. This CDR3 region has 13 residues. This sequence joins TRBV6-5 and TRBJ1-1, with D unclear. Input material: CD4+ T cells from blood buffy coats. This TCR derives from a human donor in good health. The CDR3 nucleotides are TGTGCCAGCAGTCCGTACGGGAACACTGAAGCTTTCTTT. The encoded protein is CASSPYGNTEAFF.